What follows describes a single T cell receptor beta chain. There is no known antigen for this receptor. Base qualities were left out, and no much larger clone turns up one base away. The source of the sample is a study of blood T cell repertoires in COVID-19 (TCRdb year 2020). Notes on the research overall: Samples covering the acute and convalescent phases of COVID-19 were provided by collaborators in the United States, Italy and Spain. The dataset comprised deeply sampled blood TCRbeta repertoires from subjects exposed to, actively infected with, or recovered from COVID-19. Samples were obtained from the ongoing ImmuneRACE study (first 160 participants) and from over 1,000 subjects provided by 6 global collaborators. HLA class I and class II types, where available, came from metadata supplied by the sample provider rather than from assay-based typing. Nearly every sample came with metadata listing a de-identified subject ID, COVID-19 status, age in years and sex. The material from the prospective study consisted of cDNA or gDNA derived from T cells, B-cell-depleted T cells, or PBMCs. A freely available public database, intended as a resource for researchers studying the immune response to SARS-CoV-2, is where the repertoires were released. Here is what the overall study found, with its caveats: How much clinical and demographic metadata was included differed by source and by participant, and the metadata was provided uncurated.

Inclusive of the bounding cysteine and phenylalanine, the CDR3 is 12 residues long. CDR3 DNA is the only sequence kept; it has 36 bases, read in frame from the first base. At the junction V is shortened by 3 bases and J by 5 bases, with 5 bases in between. The germline V gene yields MDHEN for CDR1 and SYDVKM for CDR2. TCRbeta CDR3 regions were amplified from genomic DNA by means of the immunoSEQ Assay, a bias-controlled multiplex PCR. From the authors' description of their analysis: The number of nucleated cells in each sample was estimated by amplification of reference gene primers within the assay. To quantify the absolute abundance of each unique TCRbeta CDR3 rearrangement, sequence reads were collapsed and filtered. Productive Simpson clonality was computed per sample as the square root of Simpson's diversity index over productive rearrangements. The clones in this table, taken by TCRdb from immuneACCESS, are in-frame only. Not every clone is retained; where verified, under half of the shortfall comes from an unresolved V gene, and the cause of the rest is unknown. V and J calls plus clone size are reproduced from that table; the DNA served to infer D and trimming. The sample has 13,000 or so clones on record, 60% to 80% of them singletons. Around a third of the sample goes to the ten largest clones.

Collaborating institutions collected whole blood in K2EDTA tubes following their own protocols. For TCRbeta analysis, collaborators shipped samples as frozen whole blood, isolated PBMCs, or DNA extracted from either of those sample types. Rearrangement joined TRBV28 to TRBJ1-5; no D gene is confidently identified. Material: peripheral blood. The receptor's source is a human donor in a cohort sampled during active COVID-19. The DNA sequence reads TGTGCCAGCAGTTTCAAATATCAGCCCCAGCATTTT. Translated, this is CASSFKYQPQHF.